The entry below describes one T cell receptor beta chain. Its recognized antigen is unknown. The record has no base qualities; no much larger clone is one base away. These data come from a study of cytomegalovirus exposure and HLA in healthy donors (dated by TCRdb to about 2017). The study in broad terms: An earlier analysis of 587 of the donors reported approximately 260 Gb of sequence data and 95 million to 120 million unique TCR beta sequences obtained from roughly 170 million T cells. Using immunosequencing, the study profiled T cell repertoires from 640 or so subjects and related those repertoires to cytomegalovirus serostatus. Alongside the repertoire data, information on donor age, sex, ethnicity and CMV serostatus was compiled. To predict cytomegalovirus infection status, the study combined high-throughput TCR immunosequencing, statistical association of individual TCRs with disease status, and machine learning. All discovery cohort repertoires had been generated using a single sequencing platform. In the later analysis, no new phenotypic data were used to find candidate immune exposures; instead, reliance was placed on TCR beta sequences and their occurrence across donors. The number of donors typed differed by locus, with about 620-630 for A, B, C, DRB1 and DQB1, 522 for DQA1, over 600 for DPA1, and 400 to 490 for DPB1. A later analysis re-examined previously published TCR beta repertoires from 600 to 700 donors and added high-resolution HLA genotyping to investigate patterns of TCR occurrence. Several DR-DQ haplotypes were handled as single units for association and clustering because linkage in the cohort was strong. Approximately 300 gigabases of sequencing data and roughly 81 million unique TCR sequences made up an early release that covered 500 to 700 HLA-typed donors. In addition to the first cohort of around 670 subjects, a separate validation cohort of under 150 different subjects was used. Among the approximately 400 genotyped donors, approximately 77% belonged to the genetic ancestry cluster associated with self-reported Caucasian donors. A later genetic analysis used genome-wide SNP genotypes for about 60% of the 666 donors, treating that subset as a discovery cohort. Class I and class II HLA loci were covered by the typing at four-digit resolution. An earlier analysis of about 600 of the donors used high-throughput TCR beta sequencing to judge whether each TCR beta V gene segment behaved as functional or pseudogenic. The aim of the study was to test whether cataloging public T cell receptors could identify signatures of past pathogen exposure. Among 300 to 450 genotyped donors of the cohort, an average of 235,054 unique TCR beta nucleotide sequences were sequenced per donor, roughly 20% of them non-productive.

The library was prepared using the immunoSEQ multiplex PCR assay. The multiplex PCR relied on a mix of 60 forward primers for TCR Vbeta segments and 13 reverse primers for TCR Jbeta segments. The CDR3 region of rearranged TCR beta genes was amplified from genomic DNA with a multiplex PCR assay. On the Illumina HiSeq System, the amplified TCR beta libraries were sequenced as 87-base-pair reads. The source study handled its data this way. A later analysis tallied 75 million to 85 million unique TCR beta chains across the 700 or so repertoires, and some 10 million of those chains were shared by two or more donors. Raw reads were error-corrected and collapsed into unique sequences by a nearest-neighbor algorithm in which closely related sequences were merged to remove PCR and sequencing errors. Alignment of CDR3 sequences to IMGT reference sequences was used to assign V, D and J gene segments. For a sequence to be retained, a match of at least six nucleotides was required to both a V gene segment and a J gene segment. A rearrangement counted as productive if the CDR3 had no stop codons and remained in frame with V and J, and every other rearrangement counted as non-productive. CDR3 was defined according to IMGT convention as the region running from the second conserved V-encoded cysteine to the conserved J-encoded phenylalanine. The earlier analysis of about 500 of the donors excluded sequences that lacked an unambiguous match to a single V gene segment. In an earlier analysis of approximately 500 of the donors, a V segment was called functional when productive rearrangements were above 56.7%, and segregating when the standard deviation between donors exceeded 5%. A statistical classification framework was built for diagnosing cytomegalovirus status from the catalog of TCR beta chain sequences. V and J gene assignment, in a later analysis, came from comparing TCR nucleotide sequences with IMGT/GENE-DB human TR gene sequences. Using the TCRdist pipeline, a later analysis assigned CDR3 sequences along with most-parsimonious VDJ recombination scenarios. In a later analysis, every TCR beta chain was defined by the combination of its CDR3 amino acid sequence and its V-gene family, and reads without a unique V-gene family were dropped. To address suspected cross-contamination and a sequencing artifact, a later analysis removed a few hundred highly shared, low-generation-probability nucleotide sequences. In a later analysis, a clonal expansion index was calculated for each public chain from normalized within-repertoire ranks of inferred template counts. A later analysis computed generation probabilities with a VDJ recombination model fitted to out-of-frame rearrangements, and checked the results against IGoR. In a later analysis, hypergeometric tests were used to score TCR-TCR, TCR-HLA and TCR-CMV co-occurrence, with a repertoire-size bias correction applied to TCR pairs. A later analysis estimated false discovery rates by permuting HLA or CMV assignments 20 times. In a later analysis, co-occurring TCRs were grouped using DBSCAN, with TCRdist sequence similarity added in when clustering inside HLA-allele-positive subsets. For co-occurrence clustering, repertoires with fewer than 30,000 or more than 120,000 public chains were excluded, along with roughly five repertoires with anomalous nucleotide sharing. The source is immuneACCESS, and TCRdb retained only in-frame sequences with V and J called. Part of the clones is not carried over; for the studies checked, unresolved V genes explain less than half of this, and the remainder is unexplained. That table furnishes V, J and clone size, whereas the DNA furnished D and trimming. A total of about 200,000 clones appear in this sample, roughly 80% of them only once. Approximately 2.8% of the sample lies in the top ten.

The cohort consisted of some 670 healthy bone marrow donors. Cohort members were all nominally healthy when sampled, although unrecorded immune exposures were likely present. The donor tested CMV seronegative, placing the donor among the 350 to 400 seronegative members of the cohort. A peripheral blood sample was provided by each donor, and peripheral blood mononuclear cells were used for TCR beta sequencing. Genomic DNA was extracted from the blood cell samples with the Qiagen DNeasy Blood Extraction Kit. The CDR3 contains 13 residues, cysteine and phenylalanine counted. Only the CDR3 portion is preserved as DNA: 39 bases, with reading frame beginning at the first base. V drops 3 bases and J drops 4 bases, leaving 10 bases in between. Taken from the germline V gene (reference sequence), the CDR1 and CDR2 loops are MNHEY and SMNVEV. Overall study outcomes, separate from this receptor: In vitro tests confirmed that a few of the cytomegalovirus-associated TCR beta chains recognize cytomegalovirus antigens. The authors suggested that the approach could potentially be generalized to other disease states and immunological phenotypes. An earlier analysis of around 600 of the donors showed that most TCR beta V segments appeared in productive rearrangements either about 90% or about 30% of the time, which broadly matched IMGT annotations. In a later genetic analysis, a missense DCLRE1C variant was associated with V-gene and J-gene trimming of TCR beta chains, and the association was replicated in an independent cohort. Compared with equally common non-associated chains, HLA-associated TCR beta chains in a later analysis were more clonally expanded and had lower generation probabilities. In a later analysis, some 17,000 TCR beta sequences were associated with specific HLA alleles at a false discovery rate of 0.05. Most TCR sequences were seen in very few donors, while some public TCRs were found in many individuals. Because HLA typing was unavailable for some donors at each locus, only the typed subset was used in association tests. Assigning TCR associations to individual alleles was difficult when HLA alleles, especially DR and DQ, strongly co-occurred. Cytomegalovirus status was reported to be diagnosed by the classifier with high specificity and sensitivity in both the original and validation cohorts. The 87-base-pair reads could not distinguish some IMGT-functional V segments, including TRBV6-2 and TRBV6-3, so those segments were excluded. A further reported finding was that TCR beta sequences accurately predicted the HLA-A and HLA-B alleles for most subjects in the first cohort. Several of the top co-occurrence clusters appeared to be linked to parvovirus B19, influenza, CMV and Epstein-Barr virus, according to a later analysis. According to a later analysis, most CMV-associated TCR beta chains appeared to be HLA-restricted, and the HLA associations seemed to be driven largely by CMV exposure. Correlated functional status among segregating V segments might reflect linkage disequilibrium, but an unknown experimental factor could not be ruled out. Because counts were too low, roughly 18 rarely observed V segments, including chromosome 9 orphons, were left out of the earlier analysis of a few hundred of the donors. The only immune exposure information available for the cohort was CMV serostatus. The study gave a list of more than 150 TCR beta chains associated with cytomegalovirus. According to a later genetic analysis, donors in an Asian-associated ancestry cluster had fewer N-insertions in productive TCRs than the approximately 670-donor mean. The cohort was sequenced for TCR beta chains only, and without alpha or paired-chain data the features that could be detected were limited. The sequencing pipeline was judged likely to have produced a cluster of highly shared sequence variants as a technical artifact. In a later analysis, the rate of TCR association differed among HLA loci, with DRB1 alleles having the most associated TCRs and HLA-C alleles having the fewest. The presence/absence analyses assumed that sequencing depth was roughly uniform across donors, and that assumption may not be true.

This TCR was sampled from a man aged 25 to 40 in good health and CMV-seronegative. This chain joins TRBV27 to TRBJ2-7, and TRBD1 may be the D gene, going by 5 matching bases. The sequenced material came from PBMCs. The nucleotide sequence is TGTGCCAGCAGTTTCAGGGTCGGGTACGAGCAGTACTTC. This yields the protein CASSFRVGYEQYF.